Below are 5 T cell receptor beta chains sequenced from a single sample in a study of blood T cell repertoires in COVID-19. Clones were read by immunoSEQ multiplex PCR, and TCRdb kept only the in-frame ones, dropping some. The data show under 400,000 clones, with approximately 89% seen just once and about 3.9% held by the top ten. Sequenced material: peripheral blood. The receptor set was obtained from a woman aged 55-69 years with COVID-19, enrolled during active disease.

The chain has TRBV21-1 and TRBJ1-1; TRBD1, the D gene given by the table, was not confirmed from the DNA. TRBV21-1 is classified as a pseudogene. The CDR3 sequence is 17 residues long. This CDR3 reads CASSKTGPRREVTEAFF. DNA for the CDR3: TGTGCCAGCAGCAAGACAGGGCCGCGGCGGGAAGTCACTGAAGCTTTCTTT.

This rearrangement joins TRBV5-4 to TRBJ2-1, with D unresolved. CDR3 length: 15 residues. V was clipped by 0 bases and J by 10 bases, with 17 bases between them. Germline assignment: CDR1 SGHNT and CDR2 YYREEE (reference sequence). This CDR3 is CASSLGFGQPREQFF. The CDR3 region has the DNA TGTGCCAGCAGCTTGGGGTTTGGGCAGCCCCGCGAGCAGTTCTTC.

CDR3 residues: CASRGGARLQYF. The CDR3 bases are TGTGCCAGCAGGGGGGGGGCCAGGTTGCAGTATTTT. The V and J genes are TRBV27 and TRBJ2-3; D is perhaps TRBD2 (7 bases). The CDR3 sequence is 12 residues long. Germline-derived CDR1 and CDR2 are MNHEY and SMNVEV (reference sequence). Trimming removed 6 bases from V and 11 bases from J, with 15 bases in between.

Worth noting for this clone: The same CDR3 arises from other DNA sequences in this sample as well. The chain combines TRBV7-8 with TRBJ1-1; D ambiguous. The V gene lost 0 bases and the J gene lost 1 base, with 6 bases spanning the gap. Germline CDR1 and CDR2: SGHVS and FQNEAQ. The CDR3 consists of 14 residues. CDR3 amino acids: CASSLALRNTEAFF. In DNA form, the CDR3 reads TGTGCCAGCAGCTTAGCACTGAGGAACACTGAAGCTTTCTTT.

The chain carries TRBV7-2 and TRBJ1-1; D ambiguous. The CDR3 spans 12 residues. Germline V gene lookup returns CDR1 SGHTA and CDR2 FQGNSA. The V end lost 5 bases, the J end lost 6 bases, and 10 bases lay between the germline ends. The CDR3 loop reads CASSIGRAEAFF. The CDR3 DNA reads TGTGCCAGCAGCATTGGGCGCGCTGAAGCTTTCTTT.